The entry below describes one T cell receptor beta chain. Antigen specificity is unknown. Here immunoSEQ multiplex PCR was the method, and the copy in TCRdb shows in-frame clones only, minus some. The sample consists of roughly 120,000 clones, around 90% of them appearing once. This CDR3 contains 14 residues. The V and J ends lost 5 bases and 0 bases respectively, with 12 bases between them. Germline assignment: CDR1 SGHKS and CDR2 YYEKEE (reference sequence). These data come from a study of T cell responses to AZD1222 COVID-19 vaccine. Study as a whole: Second doses were pooled across both intervals (about 4 or about 12 weeks).

Study findings and constraints: Increases in Spike-specific TCR breadth and depth were seen after two AZD1222 doses. The repertoires were collected only after the peak T cell response.

V and J are TRBV5-5 and TRBJ2-7; D call uncertain. Sample: peripheral blood, taken on day 0 of AZD1222 vaccination. The receptor was isolated from an adult in good health. CDR3 loop: CASSPPTHSYEQYF. In nucleotides, the CDR3 is TGTGCCAGCAGTCCCCCGACACACTCCTACGAGCAGTACTTC. The variable domain in full, with the rest retrieved from reference TRBV5-5 and TRBJ2-7, is DAGVTQSPTHLIKTRGQQVTLRCSPISGHKSVSWYQQVLGQGPQFIFQYYEKEERGRGNFPDRFSARQFPNYSSELNVNALLLGDSALYLCASSPPTHSYEQYFGPGTRLTVT.